This T cell receptor (beta chain) was identified in a study of technical replicates of blood from a handful of donors. Germline V lookup: CDR1 LGHNA, CDR2 YNFKEQ. Trimming stripped 0 bases from V and 0 bases from J, with 14 bases between. The CDR3 runs to 18 residues. Measured with immunoSEQ multiplex PCR; TCRdb has only the in-frame clones, and not every one. The table lists more than 60,000 clones, about 87% of them singletons. Only one count was recorded for this clone. The J gene is TRBJ2-2, the V gene TRBV4-2; no clear D gene. The source material was PBMCs. This clonotype was obtained from a human donor in good health. Some clones in this sample may be carry-over from other donors' samples. The CDR3 coding sequence is TGTGCCAGCAGCCAAGAAAACAGTGGTTACGCGAACACCGGGGAGCTGTTTTTT. This codes for CASSQENSGYANTGELFF.